This T cell receptor (beta chain) is from a study of T cells in women clearing cervical HPV infection. Study-wide background: Cases' blood sampling followed lesion detection by median about 150 days (90 to 200).

Comments on this clone: The read terminates 3 residues before the CDR3 end, so the remaining end is supplied by the germline J gene.

Repertoires were generated with immunoSEQ multiplex PCR, while TCRdb's copy carries only in-frame clones and drops some. Here the sample table reports around 39,000 clones. V shed 6 bases and J 4 bases; nucleotides not matched to a gene: 5. Germline CDR1 reads SEHNR; CDR2 reads FQNEAQ (reference sequence). The length of the CDR3 is 14 residues. The chain combines TRBV7-9 with TRBJ2-5, with 10 bases that match TRBD2. The sequenced material came from blood buffy coat. This receptor was identified in a woman aged 18 to 69 with a cervical HPV16 infection that either progressed to CIN3+ or cleared (not recorded which). The CDR3 bases that were read are TGTGCCAGCAGTCTTAGCGGGAGGCTAGAGACC. Residues: CASSLSGRLET. The complete CDR3 sequence is CASSLSGRLETQYF.